This TCR beta chain comes out of a study of beta chain bispecific antibodies for T cell cancers. Study-level findings and limits: Versus anti-CD19, anti-TRBV12 exposure cut the TRBV12-3 share of TRBV signal by about 99%. The leukemia cells, rather than normal T cells, gave most of the targeted TRBV signal.

Clonotype quantities came from unique molecular identifier barcode counts. TCRdb re-derived calls from the 5' RACE reads in MiXCR, one entry per CDR3 protein. The data show about 8,800 distinct CDR3 sequences, with around 2.3% seen just once and roughly 68% held by the top ten. The CDR3 length is 16 residues. Trimming removed 6 bases from V and 3 bases from J, with 18 bases in between. Per the germline V gene, CDR1 is LNHDA and CDR2 is SQIVND (reference sequence). Note on this clonotype: Its target is unknown.

Either OKT3 anti-CD3 antibody or CD3/CD28 beads expanded T cells from blood mononuclear cells over roughly three days. Here the sequenced sample was T cells from a healthy donor cultured with Jurkat leukemia cells, taken from a culture containing an anti-CD19 bispecific antibody. The TCR sequence derives from a human donor in good health. Some clones in this sample may be carry-over from other donors' samples. The chain combines TRBV19 with TRBJ1-5; D unclear. The CDR3: CASSRPPGLLNQPQHF. CDR3 DNA sequence: TGTGCCAGTAGCCGCCCTCCCGGACTCCTCAATCAGCCCCAGCATTTT.